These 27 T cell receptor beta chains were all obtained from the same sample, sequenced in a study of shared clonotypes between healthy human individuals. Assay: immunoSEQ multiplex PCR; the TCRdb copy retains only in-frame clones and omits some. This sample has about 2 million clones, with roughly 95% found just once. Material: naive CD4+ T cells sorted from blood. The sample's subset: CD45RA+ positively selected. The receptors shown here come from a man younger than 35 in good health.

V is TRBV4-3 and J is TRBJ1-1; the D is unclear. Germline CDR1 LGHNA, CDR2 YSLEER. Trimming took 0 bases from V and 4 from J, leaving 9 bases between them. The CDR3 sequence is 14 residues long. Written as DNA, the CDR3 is TGCGCCAGCAGCCAAGATTCATGGGGCACTGAAGCTTTCTTT. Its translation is CASSQDSWGTEAFF.

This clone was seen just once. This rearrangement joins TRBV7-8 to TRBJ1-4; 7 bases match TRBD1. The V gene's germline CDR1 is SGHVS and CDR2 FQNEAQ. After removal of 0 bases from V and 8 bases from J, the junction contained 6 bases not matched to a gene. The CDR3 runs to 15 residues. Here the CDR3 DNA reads TGTGCCAGCAGCTTAGCGTTTACGACAGGGGAAAAACTGTTTTTT. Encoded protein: CASSLAFTTGEKLFF.

The CDR3 reads CASSLDRLAPYGYTF. As DNA, the CDR3 is TGTGCCAGCAGCTTAGACCGTCTCGCTCCCTATGGCTACACCTTC. V and J are TRBV11-2 and TRBJ1-2, with no clear D. V lost 0 bases, J lost 4 bases, and 12 bases lay in between. CDR1 SGHAT and CDR2 FQNNGV come from the germline V gene. This CDR3 contains 15 residues.

The CDR3 reads CASSQTGGVKTQYF. The CDR3 coding sequence is TGCGCCAGCAGCCAGACCGGGGGGGTGAAGACCCAGTACTTC. The V call is TRBV5-1, the J call TRBJ2-5; 8 nucleotides align to TRBD2. The CDR3 has 14 residues. Per the germline V gene, CDR1 is SGHRS and CDR2 is YFSETQ. The ends lost 4 bases at V and 6 bases at J; junction bases unmatched: 8.

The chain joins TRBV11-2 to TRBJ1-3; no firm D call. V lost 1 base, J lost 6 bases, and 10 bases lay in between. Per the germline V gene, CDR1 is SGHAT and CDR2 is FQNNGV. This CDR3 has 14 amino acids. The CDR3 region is CASSLGETINTIYF. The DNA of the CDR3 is TGTGCCAGCAGCTTAGGGGAAACCATAAACACCATATATTTT.

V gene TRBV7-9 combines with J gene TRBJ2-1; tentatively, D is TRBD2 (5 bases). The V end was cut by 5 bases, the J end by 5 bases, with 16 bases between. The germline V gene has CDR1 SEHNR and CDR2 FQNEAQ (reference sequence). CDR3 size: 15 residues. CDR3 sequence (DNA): TGTGCCAGCAGCACGTCGGAGGTGATACACAATGAGCAGTTCTTC. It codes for CASSTSEVIHNEQFF.

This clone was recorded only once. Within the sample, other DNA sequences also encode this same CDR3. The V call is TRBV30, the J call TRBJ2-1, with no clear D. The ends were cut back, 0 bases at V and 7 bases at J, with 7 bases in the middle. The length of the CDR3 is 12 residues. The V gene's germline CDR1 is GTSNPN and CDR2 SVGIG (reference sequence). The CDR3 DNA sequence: TGTGCCTGGAGTGTTTGGGGTAATGAGCAGTTCTTC. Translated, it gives CAWSVWGNEQFF.

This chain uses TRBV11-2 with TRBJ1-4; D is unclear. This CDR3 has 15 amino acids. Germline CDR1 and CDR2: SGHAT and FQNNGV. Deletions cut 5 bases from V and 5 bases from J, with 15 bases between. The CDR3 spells CASSPSRANNEKLFF. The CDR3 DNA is TGTGCCAGCAGCCCGAGTCGGGCGAACAATGAAAAACTGTTTTTT.

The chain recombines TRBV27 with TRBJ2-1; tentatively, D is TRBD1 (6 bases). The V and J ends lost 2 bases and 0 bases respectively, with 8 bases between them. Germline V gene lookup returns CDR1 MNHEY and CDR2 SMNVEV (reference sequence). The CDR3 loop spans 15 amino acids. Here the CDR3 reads CASSLPGVSYNEQFF. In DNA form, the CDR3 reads TGTGCCAGCAGTTTACCAGGGGTCTCCTACAATGAGCAGTTCTTC.

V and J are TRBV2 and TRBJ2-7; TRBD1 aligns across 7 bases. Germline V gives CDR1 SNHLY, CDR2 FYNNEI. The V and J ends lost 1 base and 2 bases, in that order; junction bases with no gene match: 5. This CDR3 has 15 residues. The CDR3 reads CASSEEGTDPYEQYF. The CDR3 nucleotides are TGTGCCAGCAGTGAAGAAGGGACAGATCCCTACGAGCAGTACTTC.

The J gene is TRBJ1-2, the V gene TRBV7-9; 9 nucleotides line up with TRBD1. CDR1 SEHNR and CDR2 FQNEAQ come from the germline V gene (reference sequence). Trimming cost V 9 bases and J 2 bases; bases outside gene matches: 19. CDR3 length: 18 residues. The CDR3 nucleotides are TGTGCCAGAGCAATCCCGGCCCCTCACGACAGGGGGAACTATGGCTACACCTTC. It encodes CARAIPAPHDRGNYGYTF.

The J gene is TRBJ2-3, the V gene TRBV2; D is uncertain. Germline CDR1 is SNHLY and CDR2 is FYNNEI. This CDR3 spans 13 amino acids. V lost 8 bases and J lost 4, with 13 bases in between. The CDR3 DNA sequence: TGTGCCAGCGGCAACAGTTTTTCAGATACGCAGTATTTT. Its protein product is CASGNSFSDTQYF.

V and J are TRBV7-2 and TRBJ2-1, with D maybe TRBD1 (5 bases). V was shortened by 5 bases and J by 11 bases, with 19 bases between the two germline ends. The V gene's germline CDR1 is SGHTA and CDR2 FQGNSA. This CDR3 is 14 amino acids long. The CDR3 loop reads CASSPESGRGQQFF. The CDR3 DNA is TGTGCCAGCAGCCCAGAGTCGGGTAGGGGCCAGCAGTTCTTC. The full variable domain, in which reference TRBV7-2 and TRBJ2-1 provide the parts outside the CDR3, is GAGVSQSPSNKVTEKGKDVELRCDPISGHTALYWYRQSLGQGLEFLIYFQGNSAPDKSGLPSDRFSAERTGGSVSTLTIQRTQQEDSAVYLCASSPESGRGQQFFGPGTRLTVL.

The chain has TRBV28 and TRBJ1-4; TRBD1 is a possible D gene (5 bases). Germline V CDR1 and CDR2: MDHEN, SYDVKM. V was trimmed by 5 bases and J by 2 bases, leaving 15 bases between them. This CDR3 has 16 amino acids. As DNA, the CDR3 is TGTGCCAGCAGTCCCCACAGAGGGGCGACTAATGAAAAACTGTTTTTT. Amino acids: CASSPHRGATNEKLFF.

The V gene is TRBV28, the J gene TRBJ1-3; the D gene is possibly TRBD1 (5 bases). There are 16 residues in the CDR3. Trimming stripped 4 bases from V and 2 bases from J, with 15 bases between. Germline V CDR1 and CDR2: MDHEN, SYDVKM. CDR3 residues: CASSSRAVSPGNTIYF. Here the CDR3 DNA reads TGTGCCAGCAGTTCCAGGGCCGTCTCCCCTGGAAACACCATATATTTT.

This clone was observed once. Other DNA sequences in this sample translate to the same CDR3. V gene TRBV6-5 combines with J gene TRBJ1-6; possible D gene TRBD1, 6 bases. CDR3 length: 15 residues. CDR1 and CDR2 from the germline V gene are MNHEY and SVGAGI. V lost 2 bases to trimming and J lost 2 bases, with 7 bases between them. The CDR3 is CASSYEGAYNSPLHF. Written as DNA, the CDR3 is TGTGCCAGCAGTTACGAGGGGGCCTATAATTCACCCCTCCACTTT.

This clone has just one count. CDR3 nucleotides: TGTGCCAGCAGCTCAGGAATGGAGTCCTACAATGAGCAGTTCTTC. It specifies CASSSGMESYNEQFF. The gene calls are TRBV7-6 and TRBJ2-1; D not resolved. Germline values: CDR1 SGHVS, CDR2 FNYEAQ. The CDR3 has 15 residues. V lost 4 bases, J lost 1 base, and 11 bases lay in between.

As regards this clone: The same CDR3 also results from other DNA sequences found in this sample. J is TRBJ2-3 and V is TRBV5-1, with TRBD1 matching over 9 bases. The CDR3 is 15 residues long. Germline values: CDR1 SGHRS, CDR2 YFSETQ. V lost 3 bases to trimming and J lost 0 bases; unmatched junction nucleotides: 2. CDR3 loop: CASSSGQGSTDTQYF. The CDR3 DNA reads TGCGCCAGCAGCTCTGGACAGGGGAGCACAGATACGCAGTATTTT.

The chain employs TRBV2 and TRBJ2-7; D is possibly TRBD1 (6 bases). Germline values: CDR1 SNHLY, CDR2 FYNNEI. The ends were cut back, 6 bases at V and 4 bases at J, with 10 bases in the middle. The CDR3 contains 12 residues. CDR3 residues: CASSVGQYEQYF. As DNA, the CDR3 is TGTGCCAGCAGCGTCGGACAGTACGAGCAGTACTTC.

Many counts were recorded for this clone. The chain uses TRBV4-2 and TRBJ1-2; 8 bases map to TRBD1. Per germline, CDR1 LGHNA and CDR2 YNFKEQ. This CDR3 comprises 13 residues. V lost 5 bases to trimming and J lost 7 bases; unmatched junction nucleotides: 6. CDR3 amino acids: CASSSGQGGGYTF. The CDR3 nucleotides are TGTGCCAGCAGCTCCGGACAGGGAGGTGGCTACACCTTC.

CDR3 amino acids: CASSEWEGLAGAFSYNEQFF. CDR3 bases: TGTGCCAGCAGTGAATGGGAGGGGCTAGCGGGGGCGTTCTCCTACAATGAGCAGTTCTTC. The chain carries TRBV6-1 and TRBJ2-1; 10 bases fit TRBD2. This CDR3 comprises 20 residues. Trimming cost V 2 bases and J 0 bases; bases outside gene matches: 13. Germline lookup yields CDR1 MNHNS and CDR2 SASEGT.

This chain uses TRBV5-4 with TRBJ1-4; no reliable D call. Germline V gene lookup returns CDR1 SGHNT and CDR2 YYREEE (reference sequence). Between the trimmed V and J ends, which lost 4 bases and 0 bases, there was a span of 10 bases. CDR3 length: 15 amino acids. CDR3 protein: CASSPGKTTNEKLFF. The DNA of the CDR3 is TGTGCCAGCAGCCCGGGAAAAACAACTAATGAAAAACTGTTTTTT.

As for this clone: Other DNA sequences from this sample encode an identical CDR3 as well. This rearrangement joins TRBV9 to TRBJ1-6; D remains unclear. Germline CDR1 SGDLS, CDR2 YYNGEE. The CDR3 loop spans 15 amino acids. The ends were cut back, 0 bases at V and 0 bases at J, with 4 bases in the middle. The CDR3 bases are TGTGCCAGCAGCGTAGGTGGCTCCTATAATTCACCCCTCCACTTT. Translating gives CASSVGGSYNSPLHF. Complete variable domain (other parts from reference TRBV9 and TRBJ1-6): DSGVTQTPKHLITATGQRVTLRCSPRSGDLSVYWYQQSLDQGLQFLIQYYNGEERAKGNILERFSAQQFPDLHSELNLSSLELGDSALYFCASSVGGSYNSPLHFGNGTRLTVT.

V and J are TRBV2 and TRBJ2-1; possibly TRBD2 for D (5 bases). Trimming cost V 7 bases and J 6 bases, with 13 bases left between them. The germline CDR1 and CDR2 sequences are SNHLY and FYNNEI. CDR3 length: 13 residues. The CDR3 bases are TGTGCCAGCACCCTCAGCGGCGCCAATGAGCAGTTCTTC. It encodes CASTLSGANEQFF.

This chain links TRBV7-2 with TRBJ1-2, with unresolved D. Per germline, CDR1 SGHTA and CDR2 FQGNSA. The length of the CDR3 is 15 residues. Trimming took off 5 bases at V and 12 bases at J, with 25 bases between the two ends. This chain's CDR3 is CASSPGIMYGPGHTF. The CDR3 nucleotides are TGTGCCAGCAGCCCCGGTATCATGTATGGCCCGGGTCACACCTTC.

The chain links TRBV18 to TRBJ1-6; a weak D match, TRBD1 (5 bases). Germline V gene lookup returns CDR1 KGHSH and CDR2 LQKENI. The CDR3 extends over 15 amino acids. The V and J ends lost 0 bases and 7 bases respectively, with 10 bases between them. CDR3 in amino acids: CASSPPAGRNSPLHF. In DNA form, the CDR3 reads TGTGCCAGCTCACCACCCGCAGGGAGAAATTCACCCCTCCACTTT.

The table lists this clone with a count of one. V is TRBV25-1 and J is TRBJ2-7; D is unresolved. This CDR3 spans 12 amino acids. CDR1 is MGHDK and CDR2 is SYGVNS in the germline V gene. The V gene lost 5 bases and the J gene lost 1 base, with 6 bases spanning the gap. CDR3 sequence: CASSTRSYEQYF. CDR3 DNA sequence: TGTGCCAGCAGTACGCGGTCCTACGAGCAGTACTTC.